A single sample gave rise to the 12 T cell receptor beta chains below, sequenced in a study of regulatory T cells in long-lasting Graves disease. In building TCR beta libraries, iRepertoire HTBI primers were used together with Arm-PCR of CDR3 regions. A single record per CDR3 protein comes from TCRdb applying MiXCR to the multiplex PCR reads. Of approximately 400,000 distinct CDR3 sequences in the sample, around 20% were seen once. Time point defined: persistent/refractory GD, antithyroid drugs over 5 years with positive TRAb. Isolated PBMC RNA provided the starting material for the TCR library. Material: peripheral blood mononuclear cells (PBMCs), obtained when the disease was refractory, from a patient treated with antithyroid drugs. The receptors originated from a female donor with Graves disease.

This clonotype was recorded a few times. The chain uses TRBV18 and TRBJ2-3, with a weak D call TRBD2 (6 bases). CDR3 size: 16 residues. V gave up 3 bases and J gave up 0 bases, with 13 bases separating them. Germline V CDR1 and CDR2: KGHSH, LQKENI. The CDR3: CASSPWDSVSTDTQYF. CDR3 DNA: TGTGCCAGCTCACCTTGGGACTCCGTAAGCACAGATACGCAGTATTTT.

This clonotype was seen ten or more times. V and J are TRBV7-6 and TRBJ2-7, with TRBD2 as a possible D gene (5 bases). The germline gives CDR1 SGHVS, CDR2 FNYEAQ. V lost 3 bases and J lost 2, with 11 bases in between. The CDR3 sequence is 14 residues long. DNA of the CDR3: TGTGCCAGCAGCTTGGCGGCGGGTACCTACGAGCAGTACTTC. Protein sequence: CASSLAAGTYEQYF.

The V call is TRBV5-1, the J call TRBJ2-5; D might be TRBD2 (5 bases). CDR3 length: 13 residues. Germline loops: CDR1 SGHRS, CDR2 YFSETQ. V dropped 5 bases and J dropped 4 bases, with 12 bases sitting between them. The CDR3 loop reads CASSTRLTETQYF. In DNA form, the CDR3 reads TGCGCCAGCAGTACTAGACTGACAGAGACCCAGTACTTC.

The sample holds a few counts of this clonotype. This chain uses TRBV12-3 or TRBV12-4 with TRBJ2-2; D possibly uses TRBD1 or TRBD2 (7 bases each). The CDR3 has 16 amino acids. Trimming removed 4 bases at V and 2 bases at J, with 14 bases between. CDR3 coding DNA: TGTGCCAGCAGTTCGGGGGGACAGCGTAACACCGGGGAGCTGTTTTTT. Protein product: CASSSGGQRNTGELFF.

In its sample, this clonotype was seen many times. J is TRBJ1-1 and V is TRBV6-1, with TRBD1 matching over 8 bases. The CDR3 spans 14 residues. The junction had 10 bases not matched to a gene; V was cut back by 6 bases and J by 7 bases. Germline assignment: CDR1 MNHNS and CDR2 SASEGT. This CDR3 is CASSALQGTGEAFF. The CDR3 DNA reads TGTGCCAGCAGCGCCCTACAGGGGACAGGTGAAGCTTTCTTT.

This clonotype occurred a few times. This chain joins TRBV11-1 and TRBJ1-1, with D possibly matching TRBD1 (6 bases). The CDR3 covers 15 residues. V was shortened by 5 bases and J by 0 bases, with 13 bases between the two germline ends. Germline CDR1 SGHAT, CDR2 FQDESV (reference sequence). The CDR3 region is CASSDYRAMNTEAFF. CDR3 DNA sequence: TGTGCCAGCAGCGACTACAGGGCTATGAACACTGAAGCTTTCTTT.

This clonotype was observed at least ten times. This sequence joins TRBV13 and TRBJ2-4; no reliable D call. V lost 5 bases to trimming and J lost 6 bases, with 8 bases between them. CDR3 length equals 12 residues. CDR1 is PRHDT, CDR2 FYEKMQ, per germline (reference sequence). The CDR3 here is CASSVDLNIQYF. The DNA of the CDR3 is TGTGCCAGCAGCGTCGATCTAAACATTCAGTACTTC.

This clonotype was recorded a few times. V gene TRBV3-1 combines with J gene TRBJ2-7; maybe TRBD1 (5 bases). Trimming cost V 0 bases and J 2 bases, with 11 bases left between them. Germline CDR1 reads LGHDT; CDR2 reads YNNKEL (reference sequence). This CDR3 region has 15 residues. The CDR3 loop is CASSQDRPGPYEQYF. For the CDR3, the DNA is TGTGCCAGCAGCCAAGATCGGCCAGGGCCCTACGAGCAGTACTTC.

This clonotype came up many times. The genes are TRBV20-1 and TRBJ2-5; 11 bases align to TRBD2. Per germline, CDR1 DFQATT and CDR2 SNEGSKA (reference sequence). The CDR3 sequence is 15 residues long. V shed 7 bases and J 3 bases; nucleotides not matched to a gene: 10. The CDR3: CSGWGQTSGKETQYF. CDR3 in DNA: TGCAGTGGCTGGGGGCAGACTAGCGGGAAAGAGACCCAGTACTTC.

The chain carries TRBV29-1 and TRBJ2-7, with D maybe TRBD2 (5 bases). The CDR3 is made up of 12 amino acids. V was trimmed by 5 bases and J by 4 bases, leaving 12 bases between them. Germline assignment: CDR1 SQVTM and CDR2 ANQGSEA. CDR3: CSVRGSPYEQYF. As DNA, the CDR3 is TGCAGCGTTCGGGGTAGCCCATACGAGCAGTACTTC.

The J gene is TRBJ2-2, the V gene TRBV19, with 7 bases fitting TRBD1. J gave up 4 bases and V 7 bases, and 6 bases lay outside the gene matches. Germline values: CDR1 LNHDA, CDR2 SQIVND (reference sequence). This CDR3 is 14 amino acids long. The CDR3 sequence is CASTPRGPTGELFF. Here the CDR3 DNA reads TGTGCCAGTACCCCTAGGGGGCCCACCGGGGAGCTGTTTTTT. The variable domain in full, completed from reference TRBV19 and TRBJ2-2, reads DGGITQSPKYLFRKEGQNVTLSCEQNLNHDAMYWYRQDPGQGLRLIYYSQIVNDFQKGDIAEGYSVSREKKESFPLTVTSAQKNPTAFYLCASTPRGPTGELFFGEGSRLTVL.

This clonotype was counted between two and nine times. The chain has TRBV7-9 and TRBJ2-5; 7 bases agree with TRBD2. CDR1 and CDR2 from the germline V gene are SEHNR and FQNEAQ (reference sequence). There are 15 residues in the CDR3. V shed 1 base, J shed 2 bases, and the junction held 4 bases outside the gene matches. The CDR3 is CASSLGGGRQETQYF. CDR3 DNA sequence: TGTGCCAGCAGCTTAGGTGGCGGGAGACAAGAGACCCAGTACTTC. The full variable domain, in which reference TRBV7-9 and TRBJ2-5 provide the parts outside the CDR3, is DTGVSQNPRHKITKRGQNVTFRCDPISEHNRLYWYRQTLGQGPEFLTYFQNEAQLEKSRLLSDRFSAERPKGSFSTLEIQRTEQGDSAMYLCASSLGGGRQETQYFGPGTRLLVL.